The T cell receptor (beta chain) described here comes from a study of T cells in tuberculosis. After thawing and overnight rest, PBMC were stained with GMM-loaded CD1B tetramer, viability dye and anti-CD3 for sorting. The lipid loaded on the CD1B tetramers was C32 glucose monomycolate from Rhodococcus equi. Tetramer-sorted PBMC had been CD14 monocyte-depleted before freezing. The germline V gene encodes CDR1 MNHNS and CDR2 SASEGT. V shed 6 bases, J shed 5 bases, and the junction held 11 bases outside the gene matches. The CDR3 extends over 15 amino acids. Chain pairing is unknown; alpha and beta were sequenced separately. Sequenced by immunoSEQ multiplex PCR; TCRdb stores in-frame clones only, minus some. The sample carries approximately 60,000 clones, 65% to 90% recorded once.

This receptor was taken from an adult woman with latent tuberculosis. The material sequenced was CD1b-GMM tetramer-negative cells sorted from PBMCs. The rearrangement links TRBV6-1 to TRBJ2-7, with TRBD2 matching 9 bases. The CDR3 nucleotides read TGTGCCAGCAGCATGGGGGTAGCGGGGGCTAACGAGCAGTACTTC. The encoded protein is CASSMGVAGANEQYF.